This T cell receptor (beta chain) was sequenced in a study of T cell repertoires in cytomegalovirus infection. Whole-study results and caveats: Totalled public TCR beta family frequency picked out people who carried CMV plus the relevant HLA.

TCRdb re-analysed the reads in MiXCR, keeping a single row per CDR3 protein. The sample holds 160,000 or so distinct CDR3 sequences, about a fifth seen once. Per germline, CDR1 SGHTA and CDR2 FQGNSA. CDR3 size: 16 residues. Trimming cost V 0 bases and J 3 bases, with 15 bases left between them. This clonotype was observed a handful of times. The antigen remains undetermined. This receptor was identified in a human donor in good health (CMV status not recorded). Some clones in this sample may be carry-over from other donors' samples. The rearrangement links TRBV7-2 to TRBJ2-7; D is possibly TRBD1 (6 bases). The material was CD8+ T cells from cultured PBMCs, obtained from culture after CMV antigen stimulation. The CDR3 loop is CASSLAMDRLVYEQYF. Here the CDR3 DNA reads TGTGCCAGCAGCTTAGCGATGGACAGATTAGTCTACGAGCAGTACTTC.